Described below is a single TCR beta chain sequence and its context. What it recognizes is unknown. RNA transcripts provided the source from which TCR beta CDR3 regions were amplified. Primed by the HTBI set, a first-round RT-PCR was run on the TCR CDR3. TCRdb used MiXCR to reprocess the multiplex PCR reads, holding one entry per CDR3 protein. Among around 580,000 distinct CDR3 sequences, just over 45% were seen once, and the ten largest hold approximately 7.5%. The data derive from a study of T cells in Graves' hyperthyroidism and ophthalmopathy. Study findings and constraints: Ophthalmopathy onset followed model prediction by a median about 6.9 months. Among thyroid clonotypes expanded above 0.001, most also appeared in blood.

Graves' hyperthyroidism without ophthalmopathy progression within 18 months was termed stable. The sample taken for sequencing was peripheral blood or thyroid tissue (not recorded which). This TCR came from a young woman with Graves' hyperthyroidism.

The CDR3 DNA follows: TGTGCCATCAAGGGACAGGGTATCGGGGAGCTGTTTTTT. This encodes CAIKGQGIGELFF. V usage is TRBV10-3 and J usage is TRBJ2-2, with 9 bases fitting TRBD1. The CDR3 runs 13 residues. V dropped 7 bases and J dropped 7; count of bases not matched to a gene: 4. Germline loops: CDR1 ENHRY, CDR2 SYGVKD.